Shown below are 21 T cell receptor beta chains from a single sample sequenced in a study of cytomegalovirus exposure and HLA in healthy donors. 60 Vbeta and 13 Jbeta primers were used in PCR. Sequencing used immunoSEQ multiplex PCR; TCRdb keeps in-frame clones, though not all of them. This sample has about 140,000 clones; over 70% occur once, and the top ten carry 14%. The specimen sequenced was PBMCs. The receptors were sampled from a woman in her thirties or forties in good health and CMV-seronegative.

The chain has TRBV25-1 and TRBJ2-5; D ambiguous. This CDR3 comprises 15 residues. Germline CDR1 is MGHDK and CDR2 is SYGVNS. V was cut by 2 bases and J by 2 bases, with 12 bases left in between. The CDR3 here is CASSEQTSRQETQYF. The CDR3 DNA reads as TGTGCCAGCAGTGAACAAACCTCCCGGCAAGAGACCCAGTACTTC. The full variable domain, its missing parts supplied by reference TRBV25-1 and TRBJ2-5, is EADIYQTPRYLVIGTGKKITLECSQTMGHDKMYWYQQDPGMELHLIHYSYGVNSTEKGDLSSESTVSRIRTEHFPLTLESARPSHTSQYLCASSEQTSRQETQYFGPGTRLLVL.

This sequence joins TRBV4-2 and TRBJ2-7; tentative D call: TRBD2 (6 bases). Germline V lookup: CDR1 LGHNA, CDR2 YNFKEQ. The ends were cut back, 0 bases at V and 2 bases at J, with 11 bases in the middle. This CDR3 is built from 15 residues. The CDR3 region is CASSQDQRVTYEQYF. The CDR3 DNA reads TGTGCCAGCAGCCAAGATCAGCGGGTAACCTACGAGCAGTACTTC.

This sequence joins TRBV12-5 and TRBJ1-2; D is possibly TRBD1 (6 bases). Trimming took 1 base from V and 8 from J, leaving 14 bases between them. The CDR3 totals 14 residues. Germline-derived CDR1 and CDR2 are LGHNT and FRNRAP. CDR3 DNA: TGTGCTAGTGGTTTGGGCACAGGGAGGGGCGGCTACACCTTC. Translation: CASGLGTGRGGYTF. The variable domain in full, completed from reference TRBV12-5 and TRBJ1-2, reads DARVTQTPRHKVTEMGQEVTMRCQPILGHNTVFWYRQTMMQGLELLAYFRNRAPLDDSGMPKDRFSAEMPDATLATLKIQPSEPRDSAVYFCASGLGTGRGGYTFGSGTRLTVV.

The chain carries TRBV7-2 and TRBJ1-2; a weak D match, TRBD1 (6 bases). Germline CDR1 SGHTA, CDR2 FQGNSA. Between the trimmed V and J ends, which lost 5 bases and 4 bases, there was a span of 20 bases. This CDR3 has 16 amino acids. The CDR3 loop is CASSPTLTRGSYGYTF. In nucleotides, the CDR3 is TGTGCCAGCAGCCCTACCTTGACCAGGGGTAGCTATGGCTACACCTTC.

Points on this clone: One end of the junction does not line up with germline, which may come from a read error. The genes are TRBV6-1 and TRBJ2-4, with 7 bases lining up with TRBD1. Looked up from germline, CDR1 is MNHNS and CDR2 is SASEGT. This CDR3 contains 12 residues. CDR3 sequence reads: CASKGTENSQYF. As DNA, the CDR3 is TGTGCCAGCAAAGGGACAGAAAACAGTCAGTACTTC.

This CDR3 is CASSLGVGSGSWYEQYF. CDR3 nucleotide sequence: TGTGCCAGCAGCTTAGGGGTGGGGAGCGGGAGTTGGTACGAGCAGTACTTC. The chain has TRBV7-2 and TRBJ2-7; 8 nucleotides match TRBD2. V shed 1 base and J 4 bases; nucleotides not matched to a gene: 12. The CDR3 sequence is 17 residues long. Germline assignment: CDR1 SGHTA and CDR2 FQGNSA.

This clone showed up just once. The J gene is TRBJ2-2, the V gene TRBV27, with a possible D match to TRBD1 (5 bases). Germline CDR1 and CDR2: MNHEY and SMNVEV (reference sequence). This CDR3 is 15 amino acids long. The V gene lost 1 base and the J gene lost 7 bases, with 13 bases spanning the gap. This CDR3 is CASSLFSGYGGELFF. The CDR3, as DNA: TGTGCCAGCAGTTTATTTTCAGGGTACGGCGGGGAGCTGTTTTTT.

The chain couples TRBV7-2 to TRBJ2-2; TRBD1 matches at 9 bases. After removal of 5 bases from V and 4 bases from J, the junction contained 5 bases not matched to a gene. The CDR3 is made up of 15 amino acids. Looked up from germline, CDR1 is SGHTA and CDR2 is FQGNSA. In DNA, the CDR3 is TGTGCCAGCAGCGTAAACAGGGGGCGCACCGGGGAGCTGTTTTTT. It is translated as CASSVNRGRTGELFF. Looking up the rest from reference TRBV7-2 and TRBJ2-2 gives the full variable domain: GAGVSQSPSNKVTEKGKDVELRCDPISGHTALYWYRQSLGQGLEFLIYFQGNSAPDKSGLPSDRFSAERTGGSVSTLTIQRTQQEDSAVYLCASSVNRGRTGELFFGEGSRLTVL.

The chain joins TRBV29-1 to TRBJ2-2; 7 bases are a match to TRBD2. Trimming took 6 bases from V and 5 from J; bases not matched to a gene: 12. The V gene's germline CDR1 is SQVTM and CDR2 ANQGSEA. The CDR3 spans 15 residues. The CDR3 nucleotides read TGCAGCGTCCAAAAAAGTAGCGGGCGGACCGGGGAGCTGTTTTTT. Its translation: CSVQKSSGRTGELFF.

The genes are TRBV27 and TRBJ2-1; a possible D gene is TRBD2 (5 bases). CDR1 is MNHEY, CDR2 SMNVEV, per germline (reference sequence). Trimming removed 1 base at V and 0 bases at J, with 13 bases between. This CDR3 region has 17 residues. CDR3 protein: CASSLFREPPSYNEQFF. As DNA, the CDR3 is TGTGCCAGCAGTTTATTTCGGGAACCCCCCTCCTACAATGAGCAGTTCTTC.

In nucleotides, the CDR3 is TGTGCCAGCGGGGCCGGGACAGGGTTTTTTGAGCAGTTCTTC. It translates to CASGAGTGFFEQFF. The rearrangement joins TRBV28 to TRBJ2-1, with 9 bases fitting TRBD1. V lost 8 bases to trimming and J lost 9 bases; unmatched junction nucleotides: 11. CDR3 length: 14 residues. CDR1 is MDHEN, CDR2 SYDVKM, per germline.

The chain couples TRBV11-3 to TRBJ2-2; a possible D gene is TRBD1 (5 bases). V was shortened by 1 base and J by 1 base, with 10 bases between the two germline ends. Germline CDR1 SGHNT, CDR2 YENEEA. This CDR3 is built from 16 residues. The CDR3 loop is CASSLVGAVNTGELFF. The CDR3 DNA is TGTGCCAGCAGCTTAGTAGGGGCGGTGAACACCGGGGAGCTGTTTTTT.

The genes are TRBV27 and TRBJ1-6; 7 nucleotides align to TRBD1. CDR1 and CDR2 from the germline V gene are MNHEY and SMNVEV (reference sequence). Trimming removed 4 bases from V and 8 bases from J; junction bases left unmatched: 8. The CDR3 has 15 residues. In DNA, the CDR3 is TGTGCCAGCAGTTCTACCGGGACAGAGTATTCACCCCTCCACTTT. It yields the protein CASSSTGTEYSPLHF.

V is TRBV2 and J is TRBJ1-4, with D perhaps matching TRBD1 (5 bases). Trimming pared 4 bases from V and 4 bases from J, leaving 10 bases between. Germline values: CDR1 SNHLY, CDR2 FYNNEI. This CDR3 is built from 14 residues. The CDR3 DNA sequence: TGTGCCAGCAGTGGAGTTAGGGGTAATGAAAAACTGTTTTTT. Protein sequence: CASSGVRGNEKLFF. Together with reference TRBV2 and TRBJ1-4, the CDR3 gives the full variable domain: EPEVTQTPSHQVTQMGQEVILRCVPISNHLYFYWYRQILGQKVEFLVSFYNNEISEKSEIFDDQFSVERPDGSNFTLKIRSTKLEDSAMYFCASSGVRGNEKLFFGSGTQLSVL.

The chain carries TRBV21-1 and TRBJ1-1. TRBV21-1 is classified as a pseudogene. This CDR3 contains 16 residues. The CDR3 coding sequence is TGTGCCAGCATCATACCTTGGGGGGGGGCGGACACTGAAGCTTTCTTT. Translation gives CASIIPWGGADTEAFF.

The chain employs TRBV4-1 and TRBJ2-3; 8 bases fit TRBD1. Germline-derived CDR1 and CDR2 are MGHRA and YSYEKL. The CDR3 consists of 18 residues. V lost 4 bases and J lost 5; bases outside the gene matches: 17. The CDR3, as DNA: TGCGCCAGCAGCCCTCTCACGACGACAGGGGTTCGAGGAGATACGCAGTATTTT. Translating gives CASSPLTTTGVRGDTQYF.

The chain recombines TRBV28 with TRBJ1-1; no clear D gene. V lost 3 bases, J lost 0 bases, and 8 bases lay in between. Germline CDR1 is MDHEN and CDR2 is SYDVKM. This CDR3 comprises 14 residues. CDR3 sequence (DNA): TGTGCCAGCAGTTTGCCGCACTTGAACACTGAAGCTTTCTTT. Its protein product is CASSLPHLNTEAFF.

The chain has TRBV10-3 and TRBJ2-7, with D possibly being TRBD1 (5 bases). Trimming removed 2 bases from V and 6 bases from J, with 11 bases in between. The CDR3 is 13 amino acids. Germline values: CDR1 ENHRY, CDR2 SYGVKD. CDR3 amino acids: CAISEITGFEQYF. CDR3 nucleotide sequence: TGTGCCATCAGTGAGATTACAGGTTTCGAGCAGTACTTC.

The chain employs TRBV7-3 and TRBJ2-5; 7 bases are a match to TRBD2. The CDR3 is 14 amino acids. CDR1 and CDR2 from the germline V gene are SGHTA and FQGTGA. V lost 5 bases and J lost 3; bases outside the gene matches: 6. The CDR3 coding sequence is TGTGCCAGCAGCCCGACGGGGGGAGAAGAGACCCAGTACTTC. The encoded protein is CASSPTGGEETQYF.

In DNA, the CDR3 is TGCGCCAGCAGCCATACCGGGACTATCCTCTACAATGAGCAGTTCTTC. Its translation is CASSHTGTILYNEQFF. The gene calls are TRBV4-3 and TRBJ2-1; 7 bases fit TRBD2. The CDR3 consists of 16 residues. The V gene end was trimmed by 3 bases and the J gene end by 3 bases; junction bases not matched to a gene: 8. Germline CDR1 is LGHNA and CDR2 is YSLEER.

This chain links TRBV6-4 with TRBJ1-2; TRBD1 matches at 7 bases. Looked up from germline, CDR1 is MRHNA and CDR2 is SNTAGT. Trimming took 7 bases from V and 4 from J; bases not matched to a gene: 12. This CDR3 is 15 amino acids long. The CDR3 spells CASNRQGKPGYGYTF. The DNA for the CDR3 is TGTGCCAGCAACCGACAGGGTAAGCCGGGCTATGGCTACACCTTC.